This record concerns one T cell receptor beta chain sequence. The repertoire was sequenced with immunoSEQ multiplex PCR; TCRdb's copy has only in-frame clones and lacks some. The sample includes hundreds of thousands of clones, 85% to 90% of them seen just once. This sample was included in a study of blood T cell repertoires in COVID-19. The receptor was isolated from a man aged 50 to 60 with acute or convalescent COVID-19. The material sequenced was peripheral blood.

CDR3 sequence (DNA): TGTGCCAGCAGTGTCAGACCGTCAGGGCACTCTGGAAACACCATATATTTT. Residues: CASSVRPSGHSGNTIYF. This chain connects TRBV6-1 to TRBJ1-3; D perhaps matches TRBD1 (5 bases). With 4 bases removed from V and 0 bases from J, the gap between germline ends came to 16 bases. CDR1 and CDR2 (germline): MNHNS, SASEGT. The CDR3 is 17 amino acids.